This entry lists 20 T cell receptor beta chains sequenced from one sample in a study of blood T cells in healthy people across ages (dated by TCRdb to between 2014 and 2017). Libraries were made using 5' RACE. This sample was sequenced with an Illumina HiSeq 2500. A second PCR of about 6 to 12 cycles was run with a J-beta primer mix and a sample-barcoded 5' primer. TCRdb itself trimmed the public reads at Q25 with fastp, ran MiXCR and retained productive beta chains. Merged by CDR3 protein, the rows form single entries marked with the most common genes and DNA. The sample includes roughly 1.6 million distinct CDR3 sequences, with 30% to 40% observed a single time. The top ten hold 11% of the sample. Specimen: blood. These TCRs come from a woman between 25 and 40 years old in good health.

Notes on this clonotype: Possible read error: a much larger clone is one base away. The chain is built from TRBV20-1 and TRBJ2-7; no firm D call. The DNA end lines up better with TRBJ2-5; the J call may be wrong. The germline V gene encodes CDR1 DFQATT and CDR2 SNEGSKA (reference sequence). This CDR3 comprises 13 residues. The CDR3: CSGHVQAEETQYF. In DNA, the CDR3 is TGCAGTGGCCATGTCCAGGCCGAAGAGACCCAGTACTTC.

The V call is TRBV3-1, the J call TRBJ2-4; TRBD2 is a possible D gene (6 bases). Trimming took 3 bases from V and 0 from J, leaving 12 bases between them. The CDR3 consists of 16 residues. CDR1 and CDR2 (germline): LGHDT, YNNKEL (reference sequence). CDR3 DNA sequence: TGTGCCAGCAGCCACTTAGCGGTGGGAGCCAAAAACATTCAGTACTTC. Amino acid sequence: CASSHLAVGAKNIQYF.

This chain links TRBV7-6 with TRBJ2-7; possibly TRBD2 for D (6 bases). Per germline, CDR1 SGHVS and CDR2 FNYEAQ. V lost 8 bases and J 5 bases, leaving 10 bases between the germline ends. The CDR3 sequence is 11 residues long. The CDR3 DNA is TGTGCCAGCGGATCGGGGGACGAGCAGTACTTC. Its translation: CASGSGDEQYF.

A single count supports this clonotype. The chain uses TRBV7-3 and TRBJ2-2; maybe TRBD2 (5 bases). V gave up 6 bases and J gave up 6 bases, with 14 bases separating them. In germline, CDR1 is SGHTA, CDR2 FQGTGA. The CDR3 extends over 14 amino acids. The CDR3 coding sequence is TGTGCCAGCAGGGCGGGCCGGGCGGCCGGGGAGCTGTTTTTT. Translation: CASRAGRAAGELFF.

The rearrangement links TRBV5-1 to TRBJ2-2; no reliable D call. Trimming cost V 3 bases and J 0 bases, with 21 bases left between them. This CDR3 region has 19 residues. The germline CDR1 and CDR2 sequences are SGHRS and YFSETQ. The chain's CDR3 is CASSSEPNLTPSNTGELFF. The CDR3 DNA follows: TGCGCCAGCAGCTCGGAACCTAATTTGACACCTTCGAACACCGGGGAGCTGTTTTTT.

The DNA for the CDR3 is TGTGCCTGGAGTGTAAGGGCGACAGGCCGATATGGCTACACCTTC. As protein: CAWSVRATGRYGYTF. J is TRBJ1-2 and V is TRBV30, with D maybe TRBD1 (6 bases). Germline CDR1 is GTSNPN and CDR2 is SVGIG (reference sequence). The length of the CDR3 is 15 residues. V was pared by 0 bases and J by 5 bases, with 16 bases between.

This clonotype showed up just a few times. The chain is built from TRBV20-1 and TRBJ2-3; unclear D gene. This CDR3 has 12 amino acids. Germline CDR1 DFQATT, CDR2 SNEGSKA (reference sequence). V dropped 1 base and J dropped 5 bases, with 7 bases sitting between them. The CDR3 DNA reads TGCAGTGCTAGAGTCGAGTTAGATACGCAGTATTTT. It specifies CSARVELDTQYF.

Details on this clonotype: The germline gene is not matched at one end of the junction; a read error may be the cause. CDR3 residues: CSASGTGNEKRFF. The CDR3 DNA sequence: TGCAGTGCTAGCGGGACAGGGAATGAAAAACGGTTTTTT. The rearrangement uses TRBV20-1 and TRBJ1-4; 9 nucleotides align to TRBD1. Germline CDR1 reads DFQATT; CDR2 reads SNEGSKA (reference sequence). This CDR3 comprises 13 residues.

V usage is TRBV20-1 and J usage is TRBJ2-5, with 7 bases fitting TRBD2. V shed 3 bases, J shed 1 base, and the junction held 11 bases outside the gene matches. The CDR3 contains 16 residues. Germline CDR1 DFQATT, CDR2 SNEGSKA (reference sequence). This CDR3 is CSARGGQRGVQETQYF. The CDR3 DNA is TGCAGTGCTAGGGGAGGCCAGCGGGGTGTCCAAGAGACCCAGTACTTC.

V is TRBV28 and J is TRBJ2-6; D call uncertain. Germline V gene data show CDR1 as MDHEN and CDR2 as SYDVKM. The CDR3 sequence is 18 residues long. V lost 2 bases, J lost 2 bases, and 16 bases lay in between. The CDR3 region has the DNA TGTGCCAGCAGTTTAGGGCCGGGCAACGAACCTGGGGCCAACGTCCTGACTTTC. Amino acid sequence: CASSLGPGNEPGANVLTF.

The chain employs TRBV7-9 and TRBJ1-5, with TRBD1 as a possible D gene (5 bases). The CDR3 length is 15 residues. In germline, CDR1 is SEHNR, CDR2 FQNEAQ (reference sequence). V was cut by 1 base and J by 1 base, with 8 bases left in between. The chain's CDR3 is CASSLVGDSNQPQHF. DNA for the CDR3: TGTGCCAGCAGCTTAGTTGGGGACAGCAATCAGCCCCAGCATTTT.

This clonotype has only a few counts. The chain is built from TRBV14 and TRBJ2-6, with TRBD1 matching over 7 bases. The germline gives CDR1 SGHDN, CDR2 FVKESK. V gave up 3 bases and J gave up 2 bases; unmatched junction bases: 13. This CDR3 spans 19 amino acids. The CDR3 DNA is TGTGCCAGCAGCCAGACAGGGCCGTGGTCAGGGCCTGGGGCCAACGTCCTGACTTTC. It specifies CASSQTGPWSGPGANVLTF.

This clonotype was observed at least ten times. The chain links TRBV4-1 to TRBJ2-7, with TRBD2 matching over 13 bases. Germline loops: CDR1 MGHRA, CDR2 YSYEKL. The CDR3 spans 16 residues. V gave up 0 bases and J gave up 3 bases; unmatched junction bases: 2. The CDR3 DNA reads TGCGCCAGCAGCCAAGAGGGGACTAGCGGGATCTACGAGCAGTACTTC. It specifies CASSQEGTSGIYEQYF.

Only a few counts were recorded for this clonotype. The J gene is TRBJ2-5, the V gene TRBV6-5; D perhaps matches TRBD2 (6 bases). The CDR3 is 14 residues long. V shed 2 bases and J shed 7 bases, with 14 bases lying between them. CDR1 and CDR2 (germline): MNHEY, SVGAGI. CDR3 sequence: CASSYVGPGGTQYF. The CDR3 DNA is TGTGCCAGCAGTTACGTCGGCCCCGGGGGGACCCAGTACTTC.

There are many counts of this clonotype. J is TRBJ2-7 and V is TRBV29-1; D possibly corresponds to TRBD1 (6 bases). V lost 7 bases and J 3 bases, leaving 10 bases between the germline ends. The CDR3 loop spans 11 amino acids. Germline-derived CDR1 and CDR2 are SQVTM and ANQGSEA. CDR3 loop: CSGGHYYEQYF. As DNA, the CDR3 is TGCAGCGGGGGACACTACTACGAGCAGTACTTC.

The V and J genes are TRBV6-2 or TRBV6-3 and TRBJ1-1, with D hard to call. Germline CDR1 reads MNHEY; CDR2 reads SVGEGT. The CDR3 is 14 residues long. V dropped 8 bases and J dropped 2 bases, with 15 bases sitting between them. The CDR3 coding sequence is TGTGCCAGCCACTCCTGGGGTTCAAACACTGAAGCTTTCTTT. Its protein product is CASHSWGSNTEAFF.

The chain links TRBV20-1 to TRBJ2-7, with 8 positions matching TRBD2. Germline V CDR1 and CDR2: DFQATT, SNEGSKA (reference sequence). The CDR3 runs 15 residues. The V segment lost 5 bases and the J segment 2 bases; nucleotides outside the gene matches: 11. CDR3 sequence (DNA): TGCAGTGCTCCCCGGACTTTAGCGGGAACCTACGAGCAGTACTTC. Translated, it gives CSAPRTLAGTYEQYF.

The genes are TRBV20-1 and TRBJ2-1; the match to TRBD2 covers 13 bases. With V trimmed by 6 bases and J by 9 bases, 11 bases remained unmatched. Germline V CDR1 and CDR2: DFQATT, SNEGSKA (reference sequence). This CDR3 is built from 15 residues. The chain's CDR3 is CSALWTSGSFGEQFF. The CDR3 DNA follows: TGCAGTGCCCTATGGACTAGCGGGAGCTTCGGTGAGCAGTTCTTC.

This clonotype was detected many times. The rearrangement links TRBV5-6 to TRBJ2-1, with 9 nucleotides matching TRBD2. The CDR3 runs 14 residues. Germline-derived CDR1 and CDR2 are SGHDT and YYEEEE. Germline trimming cut 2 bases from V and 5 bases from J; bases unmatched to any gene: 2. The CDR3 DNA reads TGTGCCAGCAGCTTACTAGCGGGTAACAATGAGCAGTTCTTC. Translated, it gives CASSLLAGNNEQFF.

The V and J genes are TRBV4-1 and TRBJ1-1; TRBD1 is a possible D gene (5 bases). CDR1 and CDR2 (germline): MGHRA, YSYEKL. Trimming left V 10 bases short and J 1 base short, with 16 bases between. The CDR3 is 14 amino acids. CDR3 coding DNA: TGCGCCACAAAAAAAGGGGTGGGGAACACTGAAGCTTTCTTT. Protein sequence: CATKKGVGNTEAFF.